This is a list of T cell receptor beta chains from one sample in a study of cytomegalovirus exposure and HLA in healthy donors. Here immunoSEQ multiplex PCR was the method, and the copy in TCRdb shows in-frame clones only, minus some. The data show 150,000 to 200,000 clones, with more than 75% seen just once and roughly 1.5% held by the top ten. Material for sequencing was PBMCs. The receptors stem from a woman aged 18 to 35 in good health and CMV-seronegative. Each CDR3 is given with its conserved first and last residue. D genes are given only for firm matches. Some rows have no size entry. The others give once, few or many, or a class for an expanded clone.

cdr3_aa j_call clone_size v_call d_call
CATARSGQDYEQYF TRBJ2-7 NA TRBV19 TRBD1
CASSLAGELFF TRBJ2-2 NA TRBV5-8 NA
CASSAELTGGQGYNEQFF TRBJ2-1 NA TRBV9 TRBD1
CAWSVYVQETQYF TRBJ2-5 NA TRBV30 NA
CASSLAIPGGPNEKLFF TRBJ1-4 NA TRBV7-2 TRBD1
CASLPGRGNQPQHF TRBJ1-5 once TRBV19 NA
CASSDSTGGPAEAFF TRBJ1-1 NA TRBV6-4 TRBD1
CASSLGWGGGPEAFF TRBJ1-1 NA TRBV27 NA
CASRDRNLYGYTF TRBJ1-2 once TRBV5-1 TRBD1
CARADRVDSPNEKLFF TRBJ1-4 NA TRBV10-2 TRBD1
CASGLGEKTSGVLETQYF TRBJ2-5 NA TRBV12-5 TRBD2
CASSYGGPLYNEQFF TRBJ2-1 NA TRBV27 NA
CASSLFRPREQYF TRBJ2-7 NA TRBV5-6 NA
CASSQDSRSEDTQYF TRBJ2-3 NA TRBV4-1 NA
CASTDTHTEAFF TRBJ1-1 NA TRBV19 NA
CASRRGHLNTPLEQYF TRBJ2-7 NA TRBV2 TRBD1
CASSDEGYGYTF TRBJ1-2 once TRBV6-1 NA
CATRTGNGYTF TRBJ1-2 NA TRBV15 TRBD1
CASSLGHLYEQYF TRBJ2-7 once TRBV7-6 NA
CASSLVVSGNYEQYF TRBJ2-7 NA TRBV5-1 NA
CASSWRAGQPQHF TRBJ1-5 NA TRBV19 NA
CASNQGYSNQPQHF TRBJ1-5 NA TRBV2 NA
CASSVDNTNTEAFF TRBJ1-1 NA TRBV9 NA
CASSSLAGANTGELFF TRBJ2-2 NA TRBV27 TRBD2
CASSTSPGNSYEQYF TRBJ2-7 once TRBV5-1 NA
CASSNQYSPLHF TRBJ1-6 NA TRBV19 NA
CASSLGDRGGYTF TRBJ1-2 NA TRBV5-1 NA
CASSGDGMNTEAFF TRBJ1-1 NA TRBV6-5 NA
CASSSRTSGYMETQYF TRBJ2-5 NA TRBV5-6 TRBD2
CASSIWAGESTGELFF TRBJ2-2 NA TRBV19 NA
CASSQGGTGLAF TRBJ1-2 NA TRBV14 TRBD1
CASGRQGPEGEQFF TRBJ2-1 NA TRBV6-6 TRBD1
CASSLEGTSNILAKNIQYF TRBJ2-4 NA TRBV7-2 TRBD2
CASSPTSGRRSYEQYF TRBJ2-7 NA TRBV5-4 TRBD2
CASSGVAEDTGELFF TRBJ2-2 NA TRBV5-1 NA
CASSAPTDYSGNTIYF TRBJ1-3 NA TRBV9 NA
CASSLERGGRTGELFF TRBJ2-2 NA TRBV7-2 TRBD2
CASSASWGGSTDTQYF TRBJ2-3 NA TRBV9 TRBD2
CASSETGTGGYEQYF TRBJ2-7 few TRBV6-1 TRBD1
CASSVGQGPGTDTQYF TRBJ2-3 NA TRBV9 TRBD1
CASRELQVLNYGYTF TRBJ1-2 NA TRBV6-1 NA
CASSLGTGEQYF TRBJ2-7 NA TRBV7-9 NA
CASSLTWRASNTGELFF TRBJ2-2 NA TRBV11-2 NA
CASSSWTDNYGYTF TRBJ1-2 NA TRBV6-5 NA
CASSFPGTVYEKLFF TRBJ1-4 NA TRBV5-4 TRBD1
CASSQGKQGFYEQYF TRBJ2-7 NA TRBV14 NA
CASSPWTSGSYEQYF TRBJ2-7 NA TRBV7-8 TRBD2
CASRSPERIYEQYF TRBJ2-7 NA TRBV7-9 NA
CASSLGGVGNSPLHF TRBJ1-6 NA TRBV7-9 NA
CAISRQAHGYTF TRBJ1-2 NA TRBV10-3 NA
CASSPSGTGGLGYTF TRBJ1-2 NA TRBV28 TRBD1
CAWRTPPRQPNSPLHF TRBJ1-6 NA TRBV30 NA
CASSESGTWRAKNTEAFF TRBJ1-1 few TRBV11-2 NA